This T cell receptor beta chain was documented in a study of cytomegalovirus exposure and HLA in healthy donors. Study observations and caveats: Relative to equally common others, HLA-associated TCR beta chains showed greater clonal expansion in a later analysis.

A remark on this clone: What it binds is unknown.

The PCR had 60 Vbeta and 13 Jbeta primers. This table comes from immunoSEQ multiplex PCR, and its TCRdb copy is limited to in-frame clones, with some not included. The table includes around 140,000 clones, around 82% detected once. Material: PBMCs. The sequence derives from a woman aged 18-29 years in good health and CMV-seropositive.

CDR3 in DNA: TGCAGCGTTGTAACAGCGGGGGCCCGCACAGATACGCAGTATTTT. The encoded protein is CSVVTAGARTDTQYF. The chain joins TRBV29-1 to TRBJ2-3; 8 nucleotides line up with TRBD2. The CDR3 runs 15 residues. The germline V gene encodes CDR1 SQVTM and CDR2 ANQGSEA. Trimming took 4 bases from V and 1 from J; bases not matched to a gene: 7.